These 23 T cell receptor beta chains came from one sample sequenced in a study of sequential checkpoint blockade in melanoma. Libraries were prepared by immunoSEQ multiplex PCR; TCRdb keeps only in-frame clonotypes and omits some of them. The sample yields approximately 34,000 clones, approximately 85% seen once. Treatment reported: randomized to nivolumab then ipilimumab (arm A) or the reverse (arm B). The specimen comprised CD8+ T cells sorted from blood (inferred from file names), sampled from a patient given nivolumab and ipilimumab in sequence. These receptor sequences come from a human donor with melanoma.

V is TRBV19 and J is TRBJ2-2; tentative D call: TRBD1 (5 bases). The CDR3 is 14 amino acids. Germline V gives CDR1 LNHDA, CDR2 SQIVND (reference sequence). V was pared by 1 base and J by 4 bases, with 7 bases between. CDR3 nucleotide sequence: TGTGCCAGTAGTATAGGACAGTTCACCGGGGAGCTGTTTTTT. Its protein product is CASSIGQFTGELFF.

This chain connects TRBV4-1 to TRBJ2-7, with TRBD1 identical over 9 bases. Germline V lookup: CDR1 MGHRA, CDR2 YSYEKL. The junction had 4 bases not matched to a gene; V was cut back by 6 bases and J by 7 bases. The CDR3 totals 12 residues. This CDR3 is CASRQGASEQYF. The CDR3 bases are TGCGCCAGCAGACAGGGGGCATCGGAGCAGTACTTC.

Points on this clone: Mismatch with germline at one junction end may stem from a read error. The chain carries TRBV28 and TRBJ2-7; a possible D gene is TRBD2 (6 bases). Per germline, CDR1 MDHEN and CDR2 SYDVKM. The CDR3 contains 15 residues. CDR3 residues: CASSWIRDSQLKVDF. The DNA of the CDR3 is TGTGCCAGCAGTTGGATCCGGGACTCGCAGCTTAAAGTGGACTTC.

The rearrangement uses TRBV6-4 and TRBJ2-1; D uncertain. CDR3 length: 15 residues. Trimming took off 4 bases at V and 2 bases at J, with 12 bases between the two ends. Germline V lookup: CDR1 MRHNA, CDR2 SNTAGT. CDR3 amino acids: CASSADSIAYNEQFF. Written as DNA, the CDR3 is TGTGCCAGCAGTGCAGACTCCATAGCCTACAATGAGCAGTTCTTC.

Comments on this clone: At one of its ends the junction is not consistent with the germline gene, which may arise from a read error. The rearrangement joins TRBV30 to TRBJ1-3, with D possibly matching TRBD1 (5 bases). CDR3 size: 13 residues. Germline CDR1 is GTSNPN and CDR2 is SVGIG (reference sequence). CDR3 coding DNA: TGTACCTGGGGCTGGGGAGGTGGAAACACCATATATTTT. It yields the protein CTWGWGGGNTIYF. Full variable domain (missing parts from reference TRBV30 and TRBJ1-3): SQTIHQWPATLVQPVGSPLSLECTVEGTSNPNLYWYRQAAGRGLQLLFYSVGIGQISSEVPQNLSASRPQDRQFILSSKKLLLSDSGFYLCTWGWGGGNTIYFGEGSWLTVV.

This chain connects TRBV4-1 to TRBJ1-6; perhaps TRBD1 as D (5 bases). This CDR3 has 16 residues. Between the trimmed V and J ends, which lost 3 bases and 0 bases, there was a span of 9 bases. CDR1 MGHRA and CDR2 YSYEKL come from the germline V gene. The CDR3 sequence: CASSQKTVSYNSPLHF. CDR3 nucleotides: TGCGCCAGCAGCCAGAAGACAGTCTCCTATAATTCACCCCTCCACTTT.

J is TRBJ2-5 and V is TRBV13; 15 positions agree with TRBD2. Germline trimming cut 3 bases from V and 5 bases from J; bases unmatched to any gene: 1. CDR3 size: 15 residues. Germline V gives CDR1 PRHDT, CDR2 FYEKMQ (reference sequence). The CDR3 bases are TGTGCCAGCAGCTTTGGGACTAGCGGGGGGGAGACCCAGTACTTC. It encodes CASSFGTSGGETQYF.

This clone was picked up one time. The V and J genes are TRBV11-2 and TRBJ1-1; D remains ambiguous. The CDR3 spans 13 residues. V was shortened by 0 bases and J by 4 bases, with 6 bases between the two germline ends. CDR1 is SGHAT and CDR2 is FQNNGV in the germline V gene. The CDR3 sequence: CASSLEQLTEAFF. In DNA form, the CDR3 reads TGTGCCAGCAGCTTAGAACAGCTCACTGAAGCTTTCTTT.

This clone appeared a single time. The rearrangement uses TRBV27 and TRBJ2-1, with 8 bases that match TRBD2. This CDR3 has 14 residues. Germline assignment: CDR1 MNHEY and CDR2 SMNVEV (reference sequence). Germline trimming cut 4 bases from V and 6 bases from J; bases unmatched to any gene: 5. The DNA for the CDR3 is TGTGCCAGCAGTTGGGGACTAGAGCTCAATGAGCAGTTCTTC. Translated, it gives CASSWGLELNEQFF.

This clone occurred a few times. This chain uses TRBV28 with TRBJ1-5; no firm D call. The CDR3 totals 15 residues. Between the trimmed V and J ends, which lost 5 bases and 0 bases, there was a span of 11 bases. In germline, CDR1 is MDHEN, CDR2 SYDVKM. For the CDR3, the DNA is TGTGCCAGCAGTCGTAACAGTATTAGCAATCAGCCCCAGCATTTT. Encoded protein: CASSRNSISNQPQHF. The whole variable domain, remainder taken from reference TRBV28 and TRBJ1-5, is DVKVTQSSRYLVKRTGEKVFLECVQDMDHENMFWYRQDPGLGLRLIYFSYDVKMKEKGDIPEGYSVSREKKERFSLILESASTNQTSMYLCASSRNSISNQPQHFGDGTRLSIL.

The chain uses TRBV9 and TRBJ2-7, with 10 bases identical to TRBD1. Germline values: CDR1 SGDLS, CDR2 YYNGEE. The CDR3 contains 15 residues. The V gene end was trimmed by 2 bases and the J gene end by 3 bases; junction bases not matched to a gene: 5. This CDR3 reads CASSVWGQGFYEQYF. The CDR3 DNA sequence: TGTGCCAGCAGCGTTTGGGGACAGGGGTTCTACGAGCAGTACTTC.

This clone appeared once. The chain employs TRBV13 and TRBJ2-5; D remains ambiguous. With the DNA end fitting TRBJ2-7 better, the J assignment may be wrong. The CDR3 extends over 12 amino acids. Germline V gene sequence: CDR1 PRHDT, CDR2 FYEKMQ (reference sequence). CDR3 sequence reads: CASSLEAYEQYF. The DNA for the CDR3 is TGTGCCAGCAGCTTAGAAGCTTACGAGCAGTACTTC.

This clone was observed a handful of times. The V gene is TRBV5-1, the J gene TRBJ1-4; D uncertain. Between the trimmed V and J ends, which lost 4 bases and 8 bases, there was a span of 21 bases. The CDR3 runs to 16 residues. Germline CDR1 SGHRS, CDR2 YFSETQ. The chain's CDR3 is CASSTHKQRVGEKLFF. DNA of the CDR3: TGCGCCAGCAGCACCCATAAACAGAGGGTTGGGGAAAAACTGTTTTTT.

The chain uses TRBV4-1 and TRBJ2-7; D possibly corresponds to TRBD1 (5 bases). The V gene's germline CDR1 is MGHRA and CDR2 YSYEKL. CDR3 size: 15 residues. V lost 3 bases to trimming and J lost 2 bases, with 14 bases between them. CDR3 DNA sequence: TGCGCCAGCAGCCAGGCTGACAGTGGTGCCTACGAGCAGTACTTC. This gives the protein CASSQADSGAYEQYF.

CDR3 amino acids: CASSYRGEGFATNEKLFF. The CDR3 nucleotides read TGTGCCAGCAGCTACAGGGGGGAAGGGTTCGCAACTAATGAAAAACTGTTTTTT. The chain uses TRBV27 and TRBJ1-4, with 8 bases lining up with TRBD1. V shed 6 bases and J 0 bases; nucleotides not matched to a gene: 12. In germline, CDR1 is MNHEY, CDR2 SMNVEV (reference sequence). The CDR3 is 18 residues long. Based on the CDR3 plus reference TRBV27 and TRBJ1-4, the full variable domain is EAQVTQNPRYLITVTGKKLTVTCSQNMNHEYMSWYRQDPGLGLRQIYYSMNVEVTDKGDVPEGYKVSRKEKRNFPLILESPSPNQTSLYFCASSYRGEGFATNEKLFFGSGTQLSVL.

V is TRBV19 and J is TRBJ2-7; TRBD2 is a possible D gene (6 bases). The germline V gene encodes CDR1 LNHDA and CDR2 SQIVND (reference sequence). The CDR3 length is 16 residues. V lost 3 bases and J 5 bases, leaving 20 bases between the germline ends. CDR3 DNA sequence: TGTGCCAGTAGTATGGGAGCGGCTAGCGCAGAGGACGAGCAGTACTTC. It codes for CASSMGAASAEDEQYF.

CDR3 coding DNA: TGTGCCAGCAGTGGGGTTAGCGGGAGTCTGTACAATGAGCAGTTCTTC. Protein: CASSGVSGSLYNEQFF. The chain is built from TRBV27 and TRBJ2-1; 9 nucleotides line up with TRBD2. V lost 5 bases, J lost 4 bases, and 9 bases stayed unmatched. This CDR3 has 16 amino acids. Germline CDR1 is MNHEY and CDR2 is SMNVEV (reference sequence).

In DNA form, the CDR3 reads TGTGCCAGCAGCTTAACTGGACAGCTTGAAGCTTTCTTT. This encodes CASSLTGQLEAFF. This chain joins TRBV7-3 and TRBJ1-1; weak D call: TRBD1 (6 bases). The CDR3 runs 13 residues. CDR1 and CDR2 (germline): SGHTA, FQGTGA. Trimming took off 0 bases at V and 7 bases at J, with 9 bases between the two ends.

The gene calls are TRBV27 and TRBJ2-3; 14 bases match TRBD2. The germline gives CDR1 MNHEY, CDR2 SMNVEV (reference sequence). CDR3 length: 17 amino acids. V shed 9 bases, J shed 0 bases, and the junction held 8 bases outside the gene matches. CDR3 coding DNA: TGTGCCAGTGGACTAGCGGGGGGTCACCTGAGCACAGATACGCAGTATTTT. This translates into CASGLAGGHLSTDTQYF.

V and J are TRBV19 and TRBJ2-7, with 8 nucleotides matching TRBD1. From germline, CDR1 is LNHDA and CDR2 SQIVND (reference sequence). This CDR3 region has 14 residues. V lost 3 bases to trimming and J lost 5 bases; unmatched junction nucleotides: 6. The CDR3 sequence is CASSMRTGIHEQYF. The CDR3 DNA follows: TGTGCCAGTAGTATGAGGACAGGGATCCACGAGCAGTACTTC.

The genes are TRBV7-9 and TRBJ2-1; 10 positions agree with TRBD1. The CDR3 covers 17 residues. V was pared by 4 bases and J by 0 bases, with 6 bases of the junction left unmatched. The germline CDR1 and CDR2 sequences are SEHNR and FQNEAQ (reference sequence). The DNA for the CDR3 is TGTGCCAGCAGCTCGCAGGGACAGGGGAGCTCCTACAATGAGCAGTTCTTC. Translating gives CASSSQGQGSSYNEQFF.

The chain carries TRBV19 and TRBJ2-4, with 9 positions matching TRBD2. V shed 5 bases and J 7 bases; nucleotides not matched to a gene: 9. The CDR3 contains 15 residues. Germline V CDR1 and CDR2: LNHDA, SQIVND (reference sequence). The CDR3, as DNA: TGTGCCAGTAGTCCGGGACTAGCTGAGTGGAACATTCAGTACTTC. Residues: CASSPGLAEWNIQYF.

V is TRBV6-1 and J is TRBJ1-2; 9 bases agree with TRBD1. The CDR3 consists of 14 residues. Germline CDR1 and CDR2: MNHNS and SASEGT. J lost 3 bases, V lost 6 bases, and 5 bases had no gene match. The CDR3 loop reads CASRDRDRDYGYTF. The CDR3 nucleotides are TGTGCCAGCAGAGATAGGGACAGGGACTATGGCTACACCTTC.